These 10 T cell receptor beta chains share one sample of origin, sequenced in a study of glioma-infiltrating T cells. TCR alpha and beta CDR3 regions were amplified from RNA using iRepertoire nested multiplex PCR. MiXCR was run by TCRdb on the multiplex PCR reads, yielding one entry per CDR3 protein. The sample yields approximately 400,000 distinct CDR3 sequences, about 40% seen once. Sequences were obtained from glioma tissue, nonneoplastic brain tissue, or PBMCs (not recorded which). Every receptor here comes from a human donor with low-grade glioma or glioblastoma, undergoing nonglioma brain surgery, or in good health (not recorded which).

This clonotype was recorded only once. V is TRBV4-1 and J is TRBJ2-2, with D possibly being TRBD1 (6 bases). This CDR3 has 13 amino acids. Trimming shortened V by 4 bases and J by 6 bases, and 9 bases separated the two germline ends. In germline, CDR1 is MGHRA, CDR2 YSYEKL. This CDR3 is CASSPQGPGELFF. CDR3 nucleotide sequence: TGCGCCAGCAGCCCCCAGGGGCCCGGGGAGCTGTTTTTT.

The chain is built from TRBV28 and TRBJ1-5; no reliable D call. The V end was cut by 5 bases, the J end by 7 bases, with 12 bases between. The CDR3 has 13 amino acids. CDR1 is MDHEN and CDR2 is SYDVKM in the germline V gene. The CDR3 nucleotides read TGTGCCAGCAGTACCGCGTGGTGGCAGCCCCAGCATTTT. Its protein product is CASSTAWWQPQHF.

This clonotype was counted a few times. The V gene is TRBV28, the J gene TRBJ1-1, with D tentatively TRBD1 (5 bases). V lost 4 bases and J lost 0, with 6 bases in between. The germline V gene encodes CDR1 MDHEN and CDR2 SYDVKM. The CDR3 sequence is 13 residues long. The CDR3 DNA reads TGTGCCAGCAGTTGGACAATGAACACTGAAGCTTTCTTT. This translates into CASSWTMNTEAFF. The variable domain in full, with the rest retrieved from reference TRBV28 and TRBJ1-1, is DVKVTQSSRYLVKRTGEKVFLECVQDMDHENMFWYRQDPGLGLRLIYFSYDVKMKEKGDIPEGYSVSREKKERFSLILESASTNQTSMYLCASSWTMNTEAFFGQGTRLTVV.

This clonotype was observed many times. CDR3 sequence: CASSLVGYSPLHF. The CDR3 nucleotides are TGTGCCAGCAGTTTAGTGGGGTATTCACCCCTCCACTTT. The rearrangement links TRBV27 to TRBJ1-6; D remains unclear. The germline V gene encodes CDR1 MNHEY and CDR2 SMNVEV (reference sequence). V lost 2 bases, J lost 8 bases, and 7 bases lay in between. The CDR3 contains 13 residues.

This clonotype is a singleton in its sample. The junction differs from germline at one of its ends, possibly a read error. This chain connects TRBV5-1 to TRBJ2-7; 13 bases match TRBD2. In germline, CDR1 is SGHRS, CDR2 YFSETQ. This CDR3 has 16 residues. CDR3 DNA: TGCGCCAACAGCTTGGTGGGACTAGCGGGGACCTACGAGCAGTACTTC. Translated, it gives CANSLVGLAGTYEQYF.

This clonotype was recorded many times. The genes are TRBV28 and TRBJ1-5, with D unclear. V lost 8 bases and J lost 5, with 13 bases in between. Germline loops: CDR1 MDHEN, CDR2 SYDVKM. The CDR3 length is 13 residues. The chain's CDR3 is CASVLREDQPQHF. The CDR3 DNA follows: TGTGCCAGCGTACTTCGTGAGGATCAGCCCCAGCATTTT.

Remarks on this clonotype: Possible read error: a much larger clone is one base away. V is TRBV28 and J is TRBJ1-1; TRBD1 aligns across 8 bases. This CDR3 region has 18 residues. Germline trimming cut 1 base from V and 2 bases from J; bases unmatched to any gene: 12. CDR1 is MDHEN, CDR2 SYDVKM, per germline. CDR3 in DNA: TGTGCCAGCAGTTTATTTTCCAGGGACAGGAGGGTAAACACTGAAGCTTTCTTT. This sequence encodes CASSLFSRDRRVNTEAFF.

Many counts were recorded for this clonotype. The chain carries TRBV28 and TRBJ1-1; D gene ambiguous. CDR1 and CDR2 (germline): MDHEN, SYDVKM. The CDR3 is 14 amino acids. Trimming took 5 bases from V and 0 from J, leaving 10 bases between them. In DNA form, the CDR3 reads TGTGCCAGCAGTACCCCCTTCCTGAACACTGAAGCTTTCTTT. Amino acids: CASSTPFLNTEAFF.

The V call is TRBV11-2, the J call TRBJ2-4; no firm D call. CDR1 is SGHAT and CDR2 is FQNNGV in the germline V gene. This CDR3 comprises 14 residues. With 3 bases removed from V and 6 bases from J, the gap between germline ends came to 12 bases. Here the CDR3 reads CASSFPWSGNIQYF. The DNA of the CDR3 is TGTGCCAGCAGCTTCCCTTGGTCAGGAAACATTCAGTACTTC.

The sample holds a few counts of this clonotype. V is TRBV4-3 and J is TRBJ2-4, with D possibly being TRBD2 (6 bases). The CDR3 runs to 18 residues. Deletions cut 0 bases from V and 2 bases from J, with 17 bases between. Per the germline V gene, CDR1 is LGHNA and CDR2 is YSLEER. The CDR3 DNA follows: TGCGCCAGCAGCCAAGATATGGGTCTAGCGTCTACCAAAAACATTCAGTACTTC. Translating it yields CASSQDMGLASTKNIQYF.